This T cell receptor (beta chain) was identified during a study of T cell changes during pregnancy in multiple sclerosis. The CDR3 runs to 12 residues. The germline V gene has CDR1 GTSNPN and CDR2 SVGIG (reference sequence). Trimming shortened V by 1 base and J by 4 bases, and 6 bases separated the two germline ends. The protocol was immunoSEQ multiplex PCR, while the TCRdb copy is restricted to in-frame clones and leaves out a portion. The table shows some 94,000 clones, with roughly 90% occurring only once. V usage is TRBV30 and J usage is TRBJ2-3; D not resolved. The sequencing here drew on peripheral blood, taken in the first trimester of pregnancy. The sequence derives from a female donor with multiple sclerosis, enrolled in a pregnancy study. The CDR3 here is CAWSALPDTQYF. The CDR3 DNA follows: TGTGCCTGGAGTGCTCTTCCAGATACGCAGTATTTT.